This record looks at one TCR beta chain sequence and its context. Its target is unknown. CDR3 length: 15 residues. In germline, CDR1 is KGHDR, CDR2 SFDVKD. V lost 4 bases, J lost 2 bases, and 11 bases lay in between. This record belongs to a study of T cell repertoires in cytomegalovirus infection. On the study more broadly: Use of recently identified HLA-C-restricted and well-studied HLA-B-restricted CMV epitopes was part of the study. Notes on the study in general: Adding up the frequency of public TCR beta families identified people who carried CMV plus the relevant HLA. HLA-C-restricted, CMV-specific TCR beta clonotypes were dominant ex vivo.

TCRdb called the reads again in MiXCR, with one record for every CDR3 protein. The table includes roughly 80,000 distinct CDR3 sequences, about 37% detected once. This TCR was sampled from a human donor in good health (CMV status not recorded). Some clones in this sample may be carry-over from other donors' samples. The V and J genes are TRBV24-1 and TRBJ2-1; D is possibly TRBD1 or TRBD2 (5 bases each). The specimen was CD8+ T cells from cultured PBMCs, collected from culture after CMV antigen stimulation. CDR3 amino acids: CATSDPQGPYNEQFF. The CDR3 DNA sequence: TGTGCCACCAGTGACCCTCAGGGACCCTACAATGAGCAGTTCTTC.